This T cell receptor beta chain was sequenced during a study of shared clonotypes between healthy human individuals. Study summary: The people who gave samples were two women and a few men aged 18 to 49. Study results and caveats: Only blood was sampled, and tissue TCR repertoires likely differ from blood ones. Sequencing depth was predicted to influence how clonotypes are shared among donors.

The trim removed 1 base at V and 5 bases at J, leaving 6 bases unmatched. CDR1 and CDR2 (germline): KGHSY, FQNENV. CDR3 length: 16 residues. In the case of this clone: Its matching antigen is unknown.

As defined, naive CD8 cells were CD45RO-negative and positively selected for CCR7, with terminally differentiated effector memory CD45RA+ cells excluded. The assay was immunoSEQ multiplex PCR, and TCRdb's table has in-frame clones only and misses some. Among hundreds of thousands of clones, approximately 96% were seen once, and the ten largest hold more than 0.085%. The chain recombines TRBV16 with TRBJ2-7; 12 nucleotides agree with TRBD1. Source material: naive CD8+ T cells sorted from blood. The sequence derives from a woman aged 25 to 39 in good health. The CDR3 spells CASSQFAGQGAHEQYF. CDR3 DNA: TGTGCCAGCAGCCAATTTGCGGGACAGGGGGCCCACGAGCAGTACTTC.